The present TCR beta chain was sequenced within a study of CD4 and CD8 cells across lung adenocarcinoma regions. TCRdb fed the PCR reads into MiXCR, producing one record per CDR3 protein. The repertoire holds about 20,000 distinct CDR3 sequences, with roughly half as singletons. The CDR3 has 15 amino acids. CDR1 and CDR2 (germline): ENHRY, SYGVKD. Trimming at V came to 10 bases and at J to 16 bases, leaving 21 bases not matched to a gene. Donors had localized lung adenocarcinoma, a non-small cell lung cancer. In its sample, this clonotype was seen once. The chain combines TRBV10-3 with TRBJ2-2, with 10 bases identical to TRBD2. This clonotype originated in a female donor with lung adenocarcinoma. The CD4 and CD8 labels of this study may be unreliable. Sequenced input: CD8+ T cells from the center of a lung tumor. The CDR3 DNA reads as TGTGCCAGGGGCGGACTAGCGGTGAACACCGATGCGCAGTTTTTT. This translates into CARGGLAVNTDAQFF.